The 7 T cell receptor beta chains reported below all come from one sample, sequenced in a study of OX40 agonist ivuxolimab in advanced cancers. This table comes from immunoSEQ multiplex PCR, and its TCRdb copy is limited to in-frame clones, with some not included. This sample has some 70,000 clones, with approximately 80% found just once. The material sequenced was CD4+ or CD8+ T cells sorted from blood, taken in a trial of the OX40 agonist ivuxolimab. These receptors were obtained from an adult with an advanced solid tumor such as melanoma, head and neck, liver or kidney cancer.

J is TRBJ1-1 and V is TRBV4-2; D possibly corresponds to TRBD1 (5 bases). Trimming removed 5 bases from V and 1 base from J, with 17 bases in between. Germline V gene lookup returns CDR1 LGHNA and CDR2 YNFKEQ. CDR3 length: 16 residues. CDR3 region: CASSSKGIWENTEAFF. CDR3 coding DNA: TGTGCCAGCAGCTCGAAGGGGATCTGGGAGAACACTGAAGCTTTCTTT.

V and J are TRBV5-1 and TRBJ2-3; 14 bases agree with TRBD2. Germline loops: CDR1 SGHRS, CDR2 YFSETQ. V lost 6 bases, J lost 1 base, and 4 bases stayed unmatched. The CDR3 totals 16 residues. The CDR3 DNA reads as TGCGCCAGCACCGGACTAGCGGGGGGAGGCACAGATACGCAGTATTTT. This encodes CASTGLAGGGTDTQYF.

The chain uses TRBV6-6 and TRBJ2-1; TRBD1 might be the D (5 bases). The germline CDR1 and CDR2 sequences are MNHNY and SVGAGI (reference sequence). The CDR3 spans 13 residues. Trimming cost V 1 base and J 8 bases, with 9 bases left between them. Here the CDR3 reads CASSYLGHYEQFF. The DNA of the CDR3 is TGTGCCAGCAGTTACTTAGGACATTATGAGCAGTTCTTC.

The CDR3 nucleotides are TGTGCCAGCAGCTGGACGGGTCTTTCGACGGAAAAACTGTTTTTT. Amino acid sequence: CASSWTGLSTEKLFF. The rearrangement links TRBV7-2 to TRBJ1-4, with D hard to call. V was cut by 4 bases and J by 8 bases, with 17 bases left in between. Germline CDR1 reads SGHTA; CDR2 reads FQGNSA. This CDR3 is 15 amino acids long.

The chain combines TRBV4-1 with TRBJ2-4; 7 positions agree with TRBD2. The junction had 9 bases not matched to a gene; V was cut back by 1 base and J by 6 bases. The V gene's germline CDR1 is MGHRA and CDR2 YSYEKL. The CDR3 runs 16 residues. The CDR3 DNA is TGCGCCAGCAGCCAAGTACGGTCAGGGAGGGGAAACATTCAGTACTTC. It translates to CASSQVRSGRGNIQYF.

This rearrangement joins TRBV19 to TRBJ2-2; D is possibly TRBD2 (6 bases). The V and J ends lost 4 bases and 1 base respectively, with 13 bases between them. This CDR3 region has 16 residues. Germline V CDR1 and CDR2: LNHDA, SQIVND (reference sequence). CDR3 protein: CASSTAGTVNTGELFF. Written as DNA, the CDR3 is TGTGCCAGTAGTACGGCCGGGACTGTGAACACCGGGGAGCTGTTTTTT.

This CDR3 reads CASSESVLFYGYTF. DNA for the CDR3: TGTGCCAGCAGCGAGTCGGTCCTCTTCTATGGCTACACCTTC. V usage is TRBV28 and J usage is TRBJ1-2; D is ambiguous. This CDR3 comprises 14 residues. V was clipped by 6 bases and J by 4 bases, with 15 bases between them. The germline CDR1 and CDR2 sequences are MDHEN and SYDVKM.